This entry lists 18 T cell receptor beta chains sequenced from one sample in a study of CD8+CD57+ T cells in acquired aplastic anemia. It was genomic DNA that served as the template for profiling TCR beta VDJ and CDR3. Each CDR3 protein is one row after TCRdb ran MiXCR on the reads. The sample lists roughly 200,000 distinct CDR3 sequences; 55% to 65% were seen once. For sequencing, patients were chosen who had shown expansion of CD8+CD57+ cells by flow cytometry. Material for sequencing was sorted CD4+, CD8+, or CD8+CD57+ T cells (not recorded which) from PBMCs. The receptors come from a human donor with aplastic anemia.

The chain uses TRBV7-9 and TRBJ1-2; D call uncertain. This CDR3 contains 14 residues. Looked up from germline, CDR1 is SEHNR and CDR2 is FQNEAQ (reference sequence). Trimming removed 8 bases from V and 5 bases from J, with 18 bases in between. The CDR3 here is CASFALGMGYGYTF. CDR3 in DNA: TGTGCCAGCTTTGCTTTAGGGATGGGATATGGCTACACCTTC. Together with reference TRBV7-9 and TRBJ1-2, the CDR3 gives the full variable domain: DTGVSQNPRHKITKRGQNVTFRCDPISEHNRLYWYRQTLGQGPEFLTYFQNEAQLEKSRLLSDRFSAERPKGSFSTLEIQRTEQGDSAMYLCASFALGMGYGYTFGSGTRLTVV.

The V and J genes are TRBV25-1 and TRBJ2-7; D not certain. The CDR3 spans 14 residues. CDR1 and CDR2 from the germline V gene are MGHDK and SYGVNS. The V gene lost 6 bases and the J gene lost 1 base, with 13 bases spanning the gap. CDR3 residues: CASSLATRSYEQYF. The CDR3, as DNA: TGTGCCAGCAGCTTAGCAACACGATCCTACGAGCAGTACTTC.

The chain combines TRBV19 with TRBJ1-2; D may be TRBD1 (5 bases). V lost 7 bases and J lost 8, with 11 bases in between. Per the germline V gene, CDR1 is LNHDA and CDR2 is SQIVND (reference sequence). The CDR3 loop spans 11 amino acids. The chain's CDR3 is CASTYGAGYTF. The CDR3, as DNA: TGTGCCAGTACGTACGGGGCCGGCTACACCTTC. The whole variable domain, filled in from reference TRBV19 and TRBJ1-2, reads DGGITQSPKYLFRKEGQNVTLSCEQNLNHDAMYWYRQDPGQGLRLIYYSQIVNDFQKGDIAEGYSVSREKKESFPLTVTSAQKNPTAFYLCASTYGAGYTFGSGTRLTVV.

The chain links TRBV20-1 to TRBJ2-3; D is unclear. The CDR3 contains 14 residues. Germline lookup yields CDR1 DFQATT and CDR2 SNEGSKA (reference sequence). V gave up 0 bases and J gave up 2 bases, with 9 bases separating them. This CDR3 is CSARDRRATDTQYF. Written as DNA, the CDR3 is TGCAGTGCTAGAGATCGACGGGCCACAGATACGCAGTATTTT.

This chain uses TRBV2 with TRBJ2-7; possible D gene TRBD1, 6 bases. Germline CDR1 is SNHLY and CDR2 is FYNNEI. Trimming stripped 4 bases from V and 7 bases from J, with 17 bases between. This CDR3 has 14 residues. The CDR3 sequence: CASSATGTTGEQYF. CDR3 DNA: TGTGCCAGCAGTGCAACCGGGACCACAGGGGAGCAGTACTTC.

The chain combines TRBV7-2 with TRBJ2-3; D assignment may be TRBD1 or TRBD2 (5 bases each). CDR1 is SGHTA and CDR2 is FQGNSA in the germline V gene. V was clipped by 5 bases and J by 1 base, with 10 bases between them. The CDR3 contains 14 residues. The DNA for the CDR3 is TGTGCCAGCAGCGTCCGGGACGGCACAGATACGCAGTATTTT. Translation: CASSVRDGTDTQYF.

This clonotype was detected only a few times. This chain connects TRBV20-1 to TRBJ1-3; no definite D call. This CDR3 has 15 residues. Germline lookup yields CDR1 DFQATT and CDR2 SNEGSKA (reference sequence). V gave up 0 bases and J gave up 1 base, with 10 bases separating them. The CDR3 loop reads CSARDPQKSGNTIYF. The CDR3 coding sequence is TGCAGTGCTAGAGATCCACAGAAATCTGGAAACACCATATATTTT.

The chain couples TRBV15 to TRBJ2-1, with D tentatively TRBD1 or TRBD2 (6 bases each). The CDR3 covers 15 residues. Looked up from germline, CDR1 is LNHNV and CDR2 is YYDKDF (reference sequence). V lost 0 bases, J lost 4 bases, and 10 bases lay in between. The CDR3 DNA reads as TGTGCCACCAGCAGAGACGGGGGCGCTTACAATGAGCAGTTCTTC. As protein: CATSRDGGAYNEQFF.

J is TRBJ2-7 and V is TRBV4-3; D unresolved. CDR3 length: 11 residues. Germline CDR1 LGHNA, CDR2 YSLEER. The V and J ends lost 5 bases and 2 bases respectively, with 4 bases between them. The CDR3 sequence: CASSAPYEQYF. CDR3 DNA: TGCGCCAGCAGCGCTCCCTACGAGCAGTACTTC.

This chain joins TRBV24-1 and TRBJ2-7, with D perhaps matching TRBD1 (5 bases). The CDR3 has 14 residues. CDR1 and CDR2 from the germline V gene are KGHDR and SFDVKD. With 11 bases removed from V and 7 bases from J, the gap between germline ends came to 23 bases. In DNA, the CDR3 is TGTGCCAGCACTCCCTCCACTGCGTCAGGGGAGCAGTACTTC. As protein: CASTPSTASGEQYF.

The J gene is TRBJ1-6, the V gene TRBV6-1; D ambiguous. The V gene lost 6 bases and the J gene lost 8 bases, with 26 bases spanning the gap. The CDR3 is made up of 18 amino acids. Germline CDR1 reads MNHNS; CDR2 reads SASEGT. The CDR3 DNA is TGTGCCAGCAGCTTGGATTGGTCCGGCGCAGGCAATGATTCACCCCTCCACTTT. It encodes CASSLDWSGAGNDSPLHF.

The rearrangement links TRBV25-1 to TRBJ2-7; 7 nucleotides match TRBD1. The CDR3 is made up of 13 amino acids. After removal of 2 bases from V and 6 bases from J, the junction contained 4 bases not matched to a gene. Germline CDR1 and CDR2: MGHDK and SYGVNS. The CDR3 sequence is CASSETEGAEQYF. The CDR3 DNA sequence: TGTGCCAGCAGTGAAACCGAGGGGGCCGAGCAGTACTTC.

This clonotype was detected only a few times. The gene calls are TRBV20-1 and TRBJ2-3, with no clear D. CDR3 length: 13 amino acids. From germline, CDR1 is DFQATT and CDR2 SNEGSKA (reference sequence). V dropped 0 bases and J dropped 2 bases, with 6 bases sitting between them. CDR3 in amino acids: CSARDRVTDTQYF. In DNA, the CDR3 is TGCAGTGCTAGAGACCGCGTCACAGATACGCAGTATTTT.

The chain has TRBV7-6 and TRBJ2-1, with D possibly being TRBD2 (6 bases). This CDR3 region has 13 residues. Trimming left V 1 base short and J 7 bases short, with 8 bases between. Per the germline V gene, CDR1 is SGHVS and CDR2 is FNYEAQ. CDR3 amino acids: CASSLGRVNEQFF. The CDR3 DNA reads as TGTGCCAGCAGCTTAGGGAGGGTTAATGAGCAGTTCTTC.

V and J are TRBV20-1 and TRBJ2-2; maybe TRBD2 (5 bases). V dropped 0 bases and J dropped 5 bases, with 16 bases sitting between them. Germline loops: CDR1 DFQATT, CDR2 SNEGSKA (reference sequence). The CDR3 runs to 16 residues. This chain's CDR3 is CSARERTTRRTGELFF. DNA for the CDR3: TGCAGTGCTAGAGAGAGGACCACTAGACGAACCGGGGAGCTGTTTTTT.

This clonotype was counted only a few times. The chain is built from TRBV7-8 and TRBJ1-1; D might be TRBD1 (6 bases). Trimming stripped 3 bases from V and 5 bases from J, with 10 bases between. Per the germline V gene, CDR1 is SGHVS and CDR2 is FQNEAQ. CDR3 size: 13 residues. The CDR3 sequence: CASSFKQGTEAFF. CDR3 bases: TGTGCCAGCAGCTTTAAACAGGGTACTGAAGCTTTCTTT.

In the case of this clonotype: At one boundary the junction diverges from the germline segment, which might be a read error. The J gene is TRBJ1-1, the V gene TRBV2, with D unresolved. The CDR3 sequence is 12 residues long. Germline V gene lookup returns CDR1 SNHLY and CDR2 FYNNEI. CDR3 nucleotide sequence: TGTGCCAGCAGTGGGAGGCCCGGTGAAGCTCTCTTT. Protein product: CASSGRPGEALF.

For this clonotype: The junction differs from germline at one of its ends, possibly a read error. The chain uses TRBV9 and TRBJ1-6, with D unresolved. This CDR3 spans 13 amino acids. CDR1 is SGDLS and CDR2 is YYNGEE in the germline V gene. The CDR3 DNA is TGTGCCAGCAGCGGGGAGTATAATTCGCCCCCCCACTTT. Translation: CASSGEYNSPPHF.